This note documents a single T cell receptor (beta chain) sequence. What it binds is not known. The data stem from a study of shared clonotypes between healthy human individuals. At the level of the study: A donor's plate count was three for CD4 naive and three for CD4 memory; CD8 naive had two and CD8 memory one. General observations from the study: A generally larger estimated richness was seen in naive subsets than in memory subsets. The sampled material consisted only of blood, and tissue repertoires are likely to differ.

The protocol was immunoSEQ multiplex PCR, while the TCRdb copy is restricted to in-frame clones and leaves out a portion. The sample carries about 2.4 million clones, 93% recorded once. The receptor was derived from a young man in good health. Some clones in this sample may be carry-over from other donors' samples. Sample: naive CD4+ T cells from PBMCs. Subset in this sample: CD45RA+ positively selected.

The CDR3 spells CASSPSGREGEKLFF. CDR3 nucleotide sequence: TGTGCCAGCAGTCCTTCGGGGAGGGAAGGTGAAAAACTGTTTTTT. V is TRBV28 and J is TRBJ1-4; D is ambiguous. Looked up from germline, CDR1 is MDHEN and CDR2 is SYDVKM. Trimming removed 5 bases at V and 7 bases at J, with 17 bases between. The CDR3 contains 15 residues.